Following are 11 T cell receptor beta chains from one sample sequenced in a study of T cell responses to AZD1222 COVID-19 vaccine. TCRdb's table, derived via immunoSEQ multiplex PCR, lists solely in-frame clones and lacks some. The sample includes tens of thousands of clones, 89% of them seen just once. Source: peripheral blood, taken 28 days after the second AZD1222 dose. These receptors originate from an adult who received the AZD1222 COVID-19 vaccine.

The rearrangement uses TRBV7-2 and TRBJ2-7, with 7 positions matching TRBD2. The CDR3 is 17 residues long. V shed 3 bases, J shed 4 bases, and the junction held 15 bases outside the gene matches. The germline gives CDR1 SGHTA, CDR2 FQGNSA. The CDR3 DNA sequence: TGTGCCAGCAGCTTGAGTGGGATTGGGGCGGGGGTGTACGAGCAGTACTTC. It is translated as CASSLSGIGAGVYEQYF. The entire variable domain, with the rest obtained from reference TRBV7-2 and TRBJ2-7, is as follows: GAGVSQSPSNKVTEKGKDVELRCDPISGHTALYWYRQSLGQGLEFLIYFQGNSAPDKSGLPSDRFSAERTGGSVSTLTIQRTQQEDSAVYLCASSLSGIGAGVYEQYFGPGTRLTVT.

The chain has TRBV24-1 and TRBJ1-2; 7 bases agree with TRBD1. CDR3 size: 15 residues. The germline CDR1 and CDR2 sequences are KGHDR and SFDVKD. J lost 8 bases, V lost 4 bases, and 12 bases had no gene match. CDR3 bases: TGTGCCACCAGTGAAATAGAGACAGGGATTGGAGGCTACACCTTC. Amino acids: CATSEIETGIGGYTF.

This sequence joins TRBV5-4 and TRBJ2-7; 9 nucleotides line up with TRBD2. The length of the CDR3 is 15 residues. Trimming at V came to 5 bases and at J to 2 bases, leaving 8 bases not matched to a gene. CDR1 is SGHNT, CDR2 YYREEE, per germline (reference sequence). This CDR3 reads CASRGGAGGPYEQYF. DNA for the CDR3: TGTGCCAGCAGGGGCGGGGCGGGGGGGCCCTACGAGCAGTACTTC.

The chain uses TRBV4-2 and TRBJ2-1; D possibly corresponds to TRBD2 (5 bases). The CDR3 loop spans 14 amino acids. V was clipped by 1 base and J by 9 bases, with 13 bases between them. The V gene's germline CDR1 is LGHNA and CDR2 YNFKEQ. The CDR3 nucleotides are TGTGCCAGCAGCCAAGCCGAGGAGGCGGTTGAGCAGTTCTTC. Its translation: CASSQAEEAVEQFF.

This rearrangement joins TRBV5-1 to TRBJ1-2; 8 bases line up with TRBD1. V gave up 2 bases and J gave up 5 bases; unmatched junction bases: 5. This CDR3 comprises 14 residues. CDR1 is SGHRS and CDR2 is YFSETQ in the germline V gene. DNA of the CDR3: TGCGCCAGCAGCTTAGGACAGGGCGAATATGGCTACACCTTC. Translating gives CASSLGQGEYGYTF.

The chain recombines TRBV7-6 with TRBJ2-1; 16 bases agree with TRBD2. Trimming removed 5 bases from V and 0 bases from J; junction bases left unmatched: 7. The CDR3 length is 19 residues. The germline V gene has CDR1 SGHVS and CDR2 FNYEAQ. As DNA, the CDR3 is TGTGCCAGCAGCATTTCCGGGACTAGCGGGAGGGGCTCCTACAATGAGCAGTTCTTC. It translates to CASSISGTSGRGSYNEQFF.

The chain couples TRBV28 to TRBJ1-6, with D uncertain. Germline V CDR1 and CDR2: MDHEN, SYDVKM. This CDR3 has 16 residues. V lost 2 bases, J lost 1 base, and 9 bases lay in between. CDR3 coding DNA: TGTGCCAGCAGTTTAGGGCGGGGTTCCTATAATTCACCCCTCCACTTT. This encodes CASSLGRGSYNSPLHF.

This chain uses TRBV6-5 with TRBJ1-6, with D unresolved. The CDR3 has 13 amino acids. Germline assignment: CDR1 MNHEY and CDR2 SVGAGI. Trimming shortened V by 1 base and J by 9 bases, and 7 bases separated the two germline ends. The CDR3 loop reads CASSYWLGSPLHF. In nucleotides, the CDR3 is TGTGCCAGCAGTTACTGGCTGGGTTCACCCCTCCACTTT.

This clone was recorded only once. The chain's CDR3 is CASSPGSADQPQHF. The CDR3 DNA reads TGCGCCAGCAGCCCAGGGTCGGCAGATCAGCCCCAGCATTTT. This sequence joins TRBV5-1 and TRBJ1-5; TRBD1 might be the D (5 bases). The CDR3 consists of 14 residues. Germline CDR1 is SGHRS and CDR2 is YFSETQ. V was cut by 4 bases and J by 5 bases, with 13 bases left in between.

The chain joins TRBV6-2 or TRBV6-3 to TRBJ1-6, with 7 bases that match TRBD1. The CDR3 length is 15 residues. Germline V gives CDR1 MNHEY, CDR2 SVGEGT. Trimming took 2 bases from V and 5 from J; bases not matched to a gene: 3. CDR3 DNA: TGTGCCAGCAGTTACAACAGGGGAAATAATTCACCCCTCCACTTT. Its translation is CASSYNRGNNSPLHF.

This clone showed up just a few times. The chain recombines TRBV18 with TRBJ2-1; tentatively, D is TRBD1 (6 bases). Germline-derived CDR1 and CDR2 are KGHSH and LQKENI. Trimming removed 6 bases from V and 4 bases from J, with 16 bases in between. This CDR3 region has 15 residues. CDR3 sequence (DNA): TGTGCCAGCTCCCGTCCCGGGACATTTTACAATGAGCAGTTCTTC. It yields the protein CASSRPGTFYNEQFF.